This record concerns one T cell receptor beta chain sequence. The V gene end was trimmed by 0 bases and the J gene end by 7 bases; junction bases not matched to a gene: 3. The CDR3 spans 14 residues. Per germline, CDR1 LGHDT and CDR2 YNNKEL (reference sequence). The treatment denotes: roughly 20 received Ad26.COV2.S at low or high dose, single or two shots; about 5 received placebo; per-sample allocation not given. Sampling occurred on day 63 after the first vaccine or placebo injection. These data originate in a study of Ad26.COV2.S vaccination and SARS-CoV-2 variants. Measured with immunoSEQ multiplex PCR; TCRdb has only the in-frame clones, and not every one. The sample gives 430,000 or so clones, 89% of which show up once; about 2.5% is in the top ten.

Here the sequenced sample was peripheral blood, taken in a trial of Ad26.COV2.S vaccine versus placebo. V usage is TRBV3-1 (or the pseudogene TRBV3-2) and J usage is TRBJ1-1, with TRBD1 matching over 9 bases. The sequence derives from a person between 18 and 60 years old who received the Ad26.COV2.S COVID-19 vaccine or a placebo. The CDR3 region is CASSQDYRGLEAFF. The CDR3 DNA is TGTGCCAGCAGCCAAGACTACAGGGGGCTTGAAGCTTTCTTT.